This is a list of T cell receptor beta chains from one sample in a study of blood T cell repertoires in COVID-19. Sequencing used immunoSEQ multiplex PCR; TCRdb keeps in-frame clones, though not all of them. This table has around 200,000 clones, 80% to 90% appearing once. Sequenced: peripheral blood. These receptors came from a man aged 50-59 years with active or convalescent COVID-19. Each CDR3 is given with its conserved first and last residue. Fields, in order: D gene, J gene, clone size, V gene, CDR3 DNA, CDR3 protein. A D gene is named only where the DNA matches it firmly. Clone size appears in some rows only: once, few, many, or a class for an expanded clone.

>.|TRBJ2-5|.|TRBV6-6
TGTGCCAGCAGTCTTACAATCCGTAGGACAGTCGCGCAGACCCAGTACTTC
CASSLTIRRTVAQTQYF
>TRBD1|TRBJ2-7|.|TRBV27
TGTGCCAGCAGTTTCTCCGGGACAGGGGTCTCCTACGAGCAGTACTTC
CASSFSGTGVSYEQYF
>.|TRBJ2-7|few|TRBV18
TGTGCCAGCTCATCAAACTACGAGCAGTACTTC
CASSSNYEQYF
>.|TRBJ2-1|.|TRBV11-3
TGTGCCAGCAGCTACAACAGGTTATACAATGAGCAGTTCTTC
CASSYNRLYNEQFF
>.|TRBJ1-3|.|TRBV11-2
TGTGCCAGCAGCTTAGGGACAGTTGGAAACACCATATATTTT
CASSLGTVGNTIYF
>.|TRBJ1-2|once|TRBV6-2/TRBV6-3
TGTGCCAGCAGTTTTGGGACAAAAGGAGGCTACACCTTC
CASSFGTKGGYTF
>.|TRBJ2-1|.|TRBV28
TGTGCCAGCAGCGCGGGGTCTCTGCCTAATGAGCAGTTCTTC
CASSAGSLPNEQFF
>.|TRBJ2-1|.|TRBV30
TGTGCCTGGACCCCCCGGTCACCGCCGAACAATGAGCAGTTCTTC
CAWTPRSPPNNEQFF
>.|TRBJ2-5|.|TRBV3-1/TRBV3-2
TGTGCCAGCAGCCGCGTGACTAGGGGTAAAGAGACCCAGTACTTC
CASSRVTRGKETQYF
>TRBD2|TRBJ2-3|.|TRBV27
TGTGCCAGCAGGCCAAGCGGGGACTACACAGATACGCAGTATTTT
CASRPSGDYTDTQYF